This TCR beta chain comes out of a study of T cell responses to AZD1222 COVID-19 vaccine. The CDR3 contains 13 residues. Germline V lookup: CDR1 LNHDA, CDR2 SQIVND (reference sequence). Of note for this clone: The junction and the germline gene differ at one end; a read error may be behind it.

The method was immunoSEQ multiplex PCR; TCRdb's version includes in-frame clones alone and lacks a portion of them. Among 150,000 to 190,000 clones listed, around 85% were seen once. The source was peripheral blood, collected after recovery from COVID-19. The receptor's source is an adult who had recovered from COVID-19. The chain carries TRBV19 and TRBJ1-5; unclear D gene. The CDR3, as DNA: TGTGCCAGTAGTGTAGAGGGCAATCAGCCCCAGCATTTT. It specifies CASSVEGNQPQHF.